This T cell receptor (beta chain) was recorded in a study of post-analysis software for immune sequencing data. Study outcomes and limitations: Samples prepared in the same batch strongly co-clustered by F measure. With TRBV5-6, TRBV5-1 and TRBV20-1 included, about five TRBV segments were more frequent in patients than in controls. Controls' normalized Chao1 diversity significantly exceeded that of multiple sclerosis patients.

On this clonotype itself: As yet, its antigen is unknown.

The CDR3 sequence is 15 residues long. Germline V lookup: CDR1 KGHDR, CDR2 SFDVKD. Each TCR beta cDNA library carried unique molecular identifiers. TCRdb reprocessed the PCR reads with MiXCR, giving one entry per CDR3 protein. The sample consists of about 540,000 distinct CDR3 sequences, less than 40% of them appearing once. The sequencing input was blood. The receptor was isolated from a girl between 2 and 17 years old with multiple sclerosis. The gene calls are TRBV24-1 and TRBJ2-7, with D tentatively TRBD2 (6 bases). With the DNA end fitting TRBJ2-5 better, the J assignment may be wrong. The CDR3 protein is CATSDSVRGGQTQYF. The DNA of the CDR3 is TGTGCCACCAGTGACTCAGTGAGGGGAGGTCAGACCCAGTACTTC.